These 9 T cell receptor beta chains originate from one sample sequenced in a study of shared clonotypes between healthy human individuals. It was CD45RO-negative cells, positively selected for CCR7, that made up naive CD8 cells, with terminally differentiated effector memory CD45RA+ cells excluded. Sequencing was performed with immunoSEQ multiplex PCR; in TCRdb, only in-frame clones are kept and a portion is missing. The sample yields about 2.2 million clones, just over 90% seen once. Sequenced input: naive CD8+ T cells from PBMCs. These receptors came from a man younger than 35 in good health. Some clones in this sample may be carry-over from other donors' samples.

V usage is TRBV28 and J usage is TRBJ2-7; a weak D match, TRBD2 (5 bases). The CDR3 spans 17 residues. V was pared by 3 bases and J by 0 bases, with 18 bases between. The germline CDR1 and CDR2 sequences are MDHEN and SYDVKM. The CDR3 loop reads CASSFIPGIRGSYEQYF. The CDR3 DNA reads TGTGCCAGCAGTTTTATCCCCGGGATTCGGGGCTCCTACGAGCAGTACTTC.

This chain links TRBV28 with TRBJ1-2; D uncertain. Germline lookup yields CDR1 MDHEN and CDR2 SYDVKM. Trimming took 2 bases from V and 4 from J, leaving 8 bases between them. The CDR3 has 13 residues. The DNA for the CDR3 is TGTGCCAGCAGTTTAGGCGCAGTCTATGGCTACACCTTC. Translated, it gives CASSLGAVYGYTF.

This clone occurred a few times. The chain employs TRBV30 and TRBJ2-1; 9 bases align to TRBD2. This CDR3 spans 16 amino acids. The V and J ends lost 4 bases and 3 bases, in that order; junction bases with no gene match: 10. Looked up from germline, CDR1 is GTSNPN and CDR2 is SVGIG (reference sequence). The chain's CDR3 is CAWNHPLAGFYNEQFF. CDR3 nucleotide sequence: TGTGCCTGGAACCACCCGCTAGCGGGATTCTACAATGAGCAGTTCTTC.

The chain combines TRBV27 with TRBJ1-4; D is perhaps TRBD1 (5 bases). The CDR3 is 15 residues long. Germline loops: CDR1 MNHEY, CDR2 SMNVEV (reference sequence). Trimming took off 5 bases at V and 2 bases at J, with 12 bases between the two ends. The CDR3 bases are TGTGCCAGCAGTGGGGCAGGGTGGACTAATGAAAAACTGTTTTTT. It encodes CASSGAGWTNEKLFF.

CDR3 protein: CASSDSKGTGARKTQYF. In DNA form, the CDR3 reads TGTGCCAGCAGTGACTCGAAAGGGACAGGGGCTCGTAAGACCCAGTACTTC. The chain recombines TRBV6-4 with TRBJ2-5, with 10 bases lining up with TRBD1. Germline CDR1 is MRHNA and CDR2 is SNTAGT. Trimming took 0 bases from V and 6 from J; bases not matched to a gene: 10. The CDR3 is 17 residues long.

The chain is built from TRBV6-6 and TRBJ2-1; D remains ambiguous. CDR3 length: 12 amino acids. Trimming left V 0 bases short and J 8 bases short, with 5 bases between. Looked up from germline, CDR1 is MNHNY and CDR2 is SVGAGI (reference sequence). The DNA for the CDR3 is TGTGCCAGCAGTTACTCGTCGGATGAGCAGTTCTTC. Residues: CASSYSSDEQFF.

This chain links TRBV4-1 with TRBJ2-6; tentative D call: TRBD2 (5 bases). V shed 4 bases and J shed 2 bases, with 9 bases lying between them. Germline V gene lookup returns CDR1 MGHRA and CDR2 YSYEKL. The CDR3 extends over 15 amino acids. The CDR3 coding sequence is TGCGCCAGCAGCCCCCCGGGGACTGGGGCCAACGTCCTGACTTTC. Residues: CASSPPGTGANVLTF.

CDR3 in amino acids: CASSAGGRRIYEQYF. As DNA, the CDR3 is TGTGCCAGCAGCGCAGGGGGAAGGAGAATCTACGAGCAGTACTTC. J is TRBJ2-7 and V is TRBV9; TRBD1 matches at 7 bases. CDR1 and CDR2 (germline): SGDLS, YYNGEE. The CDR3 length is 15 residues. With V trimmed by 3 bases and J by 3 bases, 9 bases remained unmatched.

The chain couples TRBV28 to TRBJ1-1, with D possibly being TRBD1 (5 bases). Germline V gene sequence: CDR1 MDHEN, CDR2 SYDVKM. The germline V and J ends were trimmed by 4 bases and 4 bases, with 16 bases remaining between them. The CDR3 runs 15 residues. CDR3 loop: CASSYRRALRTEAFF. The CDR3 coding sequence is TGTGCCAGCAGTTATCGCAGGGCTTTGCGCACTGAAGCTTTCTTT.